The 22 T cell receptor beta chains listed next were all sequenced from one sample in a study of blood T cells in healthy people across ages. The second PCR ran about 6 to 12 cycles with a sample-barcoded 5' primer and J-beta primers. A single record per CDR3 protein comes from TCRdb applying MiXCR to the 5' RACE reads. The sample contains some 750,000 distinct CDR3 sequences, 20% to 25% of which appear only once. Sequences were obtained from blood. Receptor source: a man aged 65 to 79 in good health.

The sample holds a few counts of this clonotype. The CDR3 DNA reads as TGCAGTGCTAGAGGACCTGGGGATGAAAAACTGTTTTTT. This gives the protein CSARGPGDEKLFF. The chain carries TRBV20-1 and TRBJ1-4; no clear D. The germline V gene encodes CDR1 DFQATT and CDR2 SNEGSKA (reference sequence). With 1 base removed from V and 6 bases from J, the gap between germline ends came to 9 bases. CDR3 length: 13 amino acids.

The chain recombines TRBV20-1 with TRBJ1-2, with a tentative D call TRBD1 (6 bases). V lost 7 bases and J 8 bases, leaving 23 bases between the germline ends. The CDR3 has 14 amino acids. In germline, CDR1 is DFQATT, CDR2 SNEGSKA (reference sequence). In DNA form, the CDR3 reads TGCAGTGTAATAGTAGGGCCAAGCAGGGGCGGCTACACCTTC. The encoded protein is CSVIVGPSRGGYTF.

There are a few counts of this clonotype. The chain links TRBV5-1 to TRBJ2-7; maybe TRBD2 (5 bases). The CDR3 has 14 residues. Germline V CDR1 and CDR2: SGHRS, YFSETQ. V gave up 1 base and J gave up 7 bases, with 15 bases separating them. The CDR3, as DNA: TGCGCCAGCAGCTTGAACCGAGGGTCGGGAGAGCAGTACTTC. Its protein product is CASSLNRGSGEQYF.

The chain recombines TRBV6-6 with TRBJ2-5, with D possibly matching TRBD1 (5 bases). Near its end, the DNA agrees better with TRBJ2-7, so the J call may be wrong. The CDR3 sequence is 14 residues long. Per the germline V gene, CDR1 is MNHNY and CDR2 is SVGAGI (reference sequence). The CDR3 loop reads CASSLRVGHYEQYV. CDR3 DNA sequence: TGTGCCAGCAGCCTCAGGGTTGGGCATTACGAGCAGTACGTC.

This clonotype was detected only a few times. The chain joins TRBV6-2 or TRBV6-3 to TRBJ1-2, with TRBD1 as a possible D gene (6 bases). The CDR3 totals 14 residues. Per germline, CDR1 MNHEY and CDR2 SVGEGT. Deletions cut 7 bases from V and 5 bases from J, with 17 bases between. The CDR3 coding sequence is TGTGCCAGCACCCGGGACAATTTTGGATATGGCTACACCTTC. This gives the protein CASTRDNFGYGYTF.

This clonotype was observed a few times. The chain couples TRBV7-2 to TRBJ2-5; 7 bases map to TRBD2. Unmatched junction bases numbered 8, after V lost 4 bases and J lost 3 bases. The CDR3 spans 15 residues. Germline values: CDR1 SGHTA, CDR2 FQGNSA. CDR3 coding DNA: TGTGCCAGCAGCTCTTCATTAGCGGGCAAAGAGACCCAGTACTTC. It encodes CASSSSLAGKETQYF.

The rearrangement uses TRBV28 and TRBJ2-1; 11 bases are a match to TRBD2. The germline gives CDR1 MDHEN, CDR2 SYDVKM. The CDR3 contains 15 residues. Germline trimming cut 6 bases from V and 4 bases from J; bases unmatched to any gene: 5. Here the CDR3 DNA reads TGTGCCAGCAGACGAGGGACTAGCGGTTACAATGAGCAGTTCTTC. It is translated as CASRRGTSGYNEQFF.

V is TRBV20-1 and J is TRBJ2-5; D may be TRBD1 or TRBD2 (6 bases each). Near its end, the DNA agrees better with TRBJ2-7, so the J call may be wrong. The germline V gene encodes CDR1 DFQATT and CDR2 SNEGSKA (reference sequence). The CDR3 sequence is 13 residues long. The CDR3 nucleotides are TGCAGTGCTAGGGGCGGGGACACTAACGAGCAGTACGTC. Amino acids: CSARGGDTNEQYV.

This CDR3 reads CASSLGGTGIYTQYF. CDR3 DNA sequence: TGTGCCAGCAGTTTAGGCGGGACAGGGATATATACGCAGTATTTT. The rearrangement links TRBV12-3 or TRBV12-4 to TRBJ2-3; TRBD1 aligns across 9 bases. The CDR3 runs to 15 residues. The ends lost 1 base at V and 7 bases at J; junction bases unmatched: 6.

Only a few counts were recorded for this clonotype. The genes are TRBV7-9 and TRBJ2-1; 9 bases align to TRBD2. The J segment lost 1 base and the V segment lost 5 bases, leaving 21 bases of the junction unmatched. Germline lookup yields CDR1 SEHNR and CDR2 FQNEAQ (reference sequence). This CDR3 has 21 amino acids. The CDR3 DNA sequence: TGTGCCAGCAGCCCGCATAGGCTAGCGGGACCCACCGCCGGTTCCTACAATGAGCAGTTCTTC. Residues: CASSPHRLAGPTAGSYNEQFF.

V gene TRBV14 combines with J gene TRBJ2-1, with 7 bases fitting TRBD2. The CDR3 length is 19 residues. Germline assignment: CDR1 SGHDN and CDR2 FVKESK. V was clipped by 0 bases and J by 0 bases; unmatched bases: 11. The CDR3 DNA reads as TGTGCCAGCAGCCAAGACCTCAATAGCGGGCTCTACTCCTACAATGAGCAGTTCTTC. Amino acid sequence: CASSQDLNSGLYSYNEQFF. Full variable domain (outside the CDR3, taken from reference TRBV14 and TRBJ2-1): EAGVTQFPSHSVIEKGQTVTLRCDPISGHDNLYWYRRVMGKEIKFLLHFVKESKQDESGMPNNRFLAERTGGTYSTLKVQPAELEDSGVYFCASSQDLNSGLYSYNEQFFGPGTRLTVL.

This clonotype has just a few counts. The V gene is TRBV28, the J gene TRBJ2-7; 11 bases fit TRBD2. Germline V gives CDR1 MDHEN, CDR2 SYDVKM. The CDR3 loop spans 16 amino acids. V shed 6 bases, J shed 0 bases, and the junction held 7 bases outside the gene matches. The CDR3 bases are TGTGCCAGCAGCGTTAGCGGGGGGGTAAGCTCCTACGAGCAGTACTTC. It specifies CASSVSGGVSSYEQYF. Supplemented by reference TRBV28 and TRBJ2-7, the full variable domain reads DVKVTQSSRYLVKRTGEKVFLECVQDMDHENMFWYRQDPGLGLRLIYFSYDVKMKEKGDIPEGYSVSREKKERFSLILESASTNQTSMYLCASSVSGGVSSYEQYFGPGTRLTVT.

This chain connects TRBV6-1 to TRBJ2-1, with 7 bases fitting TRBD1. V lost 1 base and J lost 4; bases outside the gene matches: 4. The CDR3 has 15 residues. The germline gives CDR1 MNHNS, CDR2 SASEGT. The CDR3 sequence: CASSEDRGQYNEQFF. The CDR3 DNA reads TGTGCCAGCAGTGAAGACAGGGGCCAGTACAATGAGCAGTTCTTC.

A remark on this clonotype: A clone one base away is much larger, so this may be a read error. In DNA, the CDR3 is TGTGCCAGCAGCCGGGGACAGATCTATGGCTACACCTTC. Encoded protein: CASSRGQIYGYTF. This chain uses TRBV12-3 or TRBV12-4 with TRBJ1-2, with TRBD1 matching over 7 bases. This CDR3 contains 13 residues. Trimming cost V 6 bases and J 4 bases; bases outside gene matches: 5.

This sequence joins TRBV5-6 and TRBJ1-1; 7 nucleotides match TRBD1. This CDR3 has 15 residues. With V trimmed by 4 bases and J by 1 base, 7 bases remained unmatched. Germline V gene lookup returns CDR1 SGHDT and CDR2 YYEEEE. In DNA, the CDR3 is TGTGCCAGCAGCGTACTACAGGGGCGGAACACTGAAGCTTTCTTT. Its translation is CASSVLQGRNTEAFF.

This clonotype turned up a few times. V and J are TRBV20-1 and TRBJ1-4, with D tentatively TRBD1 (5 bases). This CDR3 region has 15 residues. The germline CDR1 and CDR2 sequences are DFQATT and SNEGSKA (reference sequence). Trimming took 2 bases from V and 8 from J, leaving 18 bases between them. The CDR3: CSARPGAGGEEKLFF. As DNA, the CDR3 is TGCAGTGCTAGACCCGGGGCGGGGGGGGAAGAAAAACTGTTTTTT.

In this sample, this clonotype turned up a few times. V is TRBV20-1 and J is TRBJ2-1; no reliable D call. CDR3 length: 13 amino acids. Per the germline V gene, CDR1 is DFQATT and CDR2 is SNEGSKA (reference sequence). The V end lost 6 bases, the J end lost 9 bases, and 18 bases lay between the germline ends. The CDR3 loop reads CSAERFGSGEQFF. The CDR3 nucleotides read TGCAGTGCAGAGAGGTTTGGTAGTGGTGAGCAGTTCTTC.

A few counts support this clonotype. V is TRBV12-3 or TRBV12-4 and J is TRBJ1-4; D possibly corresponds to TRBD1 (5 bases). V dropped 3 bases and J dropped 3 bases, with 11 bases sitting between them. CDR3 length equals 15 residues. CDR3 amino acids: CASSFGAGPNEKLFF. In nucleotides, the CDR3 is TGTGCCAGCAGTTTTGGGGCAGGGCCTAATGAAAAACTGTTTTTT.

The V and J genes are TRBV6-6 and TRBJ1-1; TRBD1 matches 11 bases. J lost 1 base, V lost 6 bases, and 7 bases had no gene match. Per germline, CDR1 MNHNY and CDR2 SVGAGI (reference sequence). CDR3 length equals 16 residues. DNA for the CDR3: TGTGCCAGCAGCTCCGGGACAGGGGGGTGGAACACTGAAGCTTTCTTT. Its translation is CASSSGTGGWNTEAFF.

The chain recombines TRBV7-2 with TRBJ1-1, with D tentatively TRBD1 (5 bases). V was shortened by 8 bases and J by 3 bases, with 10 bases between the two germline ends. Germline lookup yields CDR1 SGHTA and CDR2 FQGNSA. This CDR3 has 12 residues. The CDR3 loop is CASHGGYTEAFF. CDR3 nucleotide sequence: TGTGCCAGCCATGGGGGGTACACTGAAGCTTTCTTT.

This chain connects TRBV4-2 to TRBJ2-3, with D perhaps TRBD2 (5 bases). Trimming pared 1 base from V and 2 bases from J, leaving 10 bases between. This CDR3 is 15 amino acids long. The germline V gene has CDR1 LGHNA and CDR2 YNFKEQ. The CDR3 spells CASSQGTLNTDTQYF. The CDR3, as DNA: TGTGCCAGCAGCCAAGGGACTCTCAACACAGATACGCAGTATTTT.

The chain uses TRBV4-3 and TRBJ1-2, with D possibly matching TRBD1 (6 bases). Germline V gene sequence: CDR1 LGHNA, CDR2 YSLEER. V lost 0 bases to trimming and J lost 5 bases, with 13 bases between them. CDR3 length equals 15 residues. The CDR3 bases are TGCGCCAGCAGCCAAGAGGGGACACTAACTTATGGCTACACCTTC. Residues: CASSQEGTLTYGYTF.